This TCR beta chain was profiled in a study of cytomegalovirus exposure and HLA in healthy donors. Study background: Of the donors genotyped, several hundred in all, less than 90% fell in the Caucasian-associated ancestry cluster. Study-level points and caveats: A later analysis found common viral pathogens apparently linked to several of the most significant clusters. With DRB1 most and HLA-C fewest, TCR association rates differed between HLA loci in a later analysis.

The CDR3 is made up of 14 amino acids. Germline V gives CDR1 ENHRY, CDR2 SYGVKD. V shed 5 bases and J 9 bases; nucleotides not matched to a gene: 8. Remarks on this clone: Its antigen remains unknown.

60 Vbeta and 13 Jbeta primers were used in PCR. Clones were sequenced by immunoSEQ multiplex PCR, and TCRdb holds only the in-frame ones, with some missing. The sample has approximately 130,000 clones, around 83% seen once. The source is a woman aged 25 to 39 in good health and CMV-seropositive. The sequencing sample was made of PBMCs. This chain connects TRBV10-3 to TRBJ2-1, with 9 bases that match TRBD2. Here the CDR3 reads CAISPGLARIEQFF. CDR3 DNA sequence: TGTGCCATCAGTCCGGGACTAGCAAGAATTGAGCAGTTCTTC.